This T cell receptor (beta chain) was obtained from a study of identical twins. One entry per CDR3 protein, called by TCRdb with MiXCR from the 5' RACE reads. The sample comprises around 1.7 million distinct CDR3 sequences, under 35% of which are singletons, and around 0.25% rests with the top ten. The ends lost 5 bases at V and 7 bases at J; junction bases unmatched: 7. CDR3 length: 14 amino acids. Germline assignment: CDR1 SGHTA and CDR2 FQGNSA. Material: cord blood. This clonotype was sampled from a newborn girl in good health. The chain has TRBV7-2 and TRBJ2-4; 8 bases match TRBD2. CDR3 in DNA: TGTGCCAGCAGCGGGCGGACTAGCCGGAACATTCAGTACTTC. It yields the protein CASSGRTSRNIQYF.